This T cell receptor (beta chain) is drawn from a study of cytomegalovirus exposure and HLA in healthy donors (dated by TCRdb to about 2017). Study-level background: According to an earlier analysis of 587 of the donors, about 180 million T cells yielded roughly 110 million unique TCR beta sequences and around 280 Gb of sequence data. The genetic ancestry cluster associated with self-reported Caucasian donors included 70% to 85% of the roughly 400 genotyped donors. The study used immunosequencing to profile the T cell repertoires of 666 subjects and linked those repertoires to cytomegalovirus serostatus. Every discovery cohort repertoire had been produced on one sequencing platform. A later analysis re-examined previously published TCR beta repertoires from more than 650 donors and added high-resolution HLA genotyping to investigate patterns of TCR occurrence. Several DR-DQ haplotypes were treated as single units for association and clustering because of strong linkage in the cohort. An earlier analysis of 500 to 750 of the donors applied high-throughput TCR beta sequencing to assess whether each TCR beta V gene segment acted as functional or pseudogenic. In a later genetic analysis, genome-wide SNP genotypes for about 55% of the roughly 700 donors were used, and that subset was treated as a discovery cohort. In addition to the first cohort of approximately 670 subjects, a separate validation cohort of 120 different subjects was used. The study aimed to test whether cataloging public T cell receptors could reveal signatures of past pathogen exposure. The study combined high-throughput TCR immunosequencing, statistical association of individual TCRs with disease status, and machine learning to predict cytomegalovirus infection status. On average, roughly 250,000 unique TCR beta nucleotide sequences were sequenced per donor among a few hundred genotyped donors of the cohort, with roughly 18% of those sequences being non-productive. Both class I and class II loci were covered by HLA typing, at four-digit resolution. Donor age, sex, ethnicity and CMV serostatus were compiled together with the repertoire data. Roughly 300 gigabases of sequencing data and around 90 million unique TCR sequences made up an early release that covered over 550 HLA-typed donors. The number of typed donors differed by locus: roughly 620-630 for A, B, C, DRB1 and DQB1; approximately 530 for DQA1; over 600 for DPA1; and 400 to 480 for DPB1. The later analysis used no new phenotypic data to find candidate immune exposures, relying instead on TCR beta sequences and their occurrence across donors. General findings and caveats noted by the study authors: Compared with the 666-donor mean, donors in an Asian-associated ancestry cluster had fewer N-insertions in productive TCRs, according to a later genetic analysis. A later analysis found that TCR association rates varied across HLA loci, with DRB1 alleles showing the most associated TCRs and HLA-C alleles the fewest. A later analysis associated 15,000 to 20,000 TCR beta sequences with specific HLA alleles at a false discovery rate of 0.05. V-gene and J-gene trimming of TCR beta chains was associated with a missense DCLRE1C variant in a later genetic analysis, and the association was replicated in an independent cohort. The classifier was reported to diagnose cytomegalovirus status with high specificity and sensitivity in both the original cohort and the validation cohort. Immune exposure information for the cohort was limited to CMV serostatus. In a later analysis, HLA-associated TCR beta chains were found to be more clonally expanded and to have lower generation probabilities than equally common non-associated chains. A later analysis found that most CMV-associated TCR beta chains appeared HLA-restricted, with HLA associations seemingly driven largely by CMV exposure. While some public TCRs were present in many individuals, most TCR sequences turned up only very rarely across donors. According to the authors, the approach could potentially be generalized to other disease states and immunological phenotypes. Only TCR beta chains were sequenced in this cohort, and the absence of alpha or paired-chain data limited detectable features. A cluster of highly shared sequence variants was judged likely to represent a technical artifact of the sequencing pipeline. A further reported finding was that TCR beta sequences accurately predicted the HLA-A and HLA-B alleles for most subjects in the first cohort. An earlier analysis of approximately 500 of the donors showed that most TCR beta V segments appeared in productive rearrangements either about 87% or about 30% of the time, which broadly matched IMGT annotations. Correlated functional status among segregating V segments might be attributable to linkage disequilibrium, but an unknown experimental factor could not be ruled out. The presence/absence analyses assumed that sequencing depth was roughly uniform across donors, and that assumption may not be true. Assigning TCR associations to individual alleles was difficult when HLA alleles, especially DR and DQ, strongly co-occurred. Because HLA typing was missing for some donors at each locus, association tests included only the typed subset. The study listed over 150 TCR beta chains as associated with cytomegalovirus. Three of the identified cytomegalovirus-associated TCR beta chains were confirmed in vitro to be specific for cytomegalovirus antigens. The earlier analysis of 587 of the donors excluded over 15 rarely observed V segments, including chromosome 9 orphons, because counts were too low. Some IMGT-functional V segments, including TRBV6-2 and TRBV6-3, could not be told apart with the 87-base-pair reads, so those segments were excluded. In a later analysis, several top co-occurrence clusters were reported to appear linked to parvovirus B19, influenza, CMV and Epstein-Barr virus.

Library preparation used the immunoSEQ multiplex PCR assay. For the multiplex PCR, a mixture combining 60 forward primers for TCR Vbeta segments and 13 reverse primers for TCR Jbeta segments was used. Amplification of the CDR3 region of rearranged TCR beta genes was performed with a multiplex PCR assay on genomic DNA. On the Illumina HiSeq System, the amplified TCR beta libraries were sequenced as 87-base-pair reads. From the authors' description of their analysis: In a later analysis, tens of millions of unique TCR beta chains were counted across the roughly 670 repertoires, and some 10 million of these chains were shared by at least two donors. To remove PCR and sequencing errors, raw reads were error-corrected and collapsed into unique sequences using a nearest-neighbor algorithm that merged closely related sequences. To assign V, D and J gene segments, CDR3 sequences were aligned to IMGT reference sequences. For a sequence to be retained, a match of at least six nucleotides was required to both a V gene segment and a J gene segment. A rearrangement was called productive if the CDR3 had no stop codons and remained in frame with V and J, and every other rearrangement was called non-productive. CDR3 was defined by IMGT convention, running from the second conserved V-encoded cysteine to the conserved J-encoded phenylalanine. The earlier analysis of about 620 of the donors excluded sequences that lacked an unambiguous match to a single V gene segment. An earlier analysis of almost 600 of the donors classified V segments as functional when productive rearrangements were above 56.7% and as segregating when the standard deviation between donors was above 5%. To diagnose cytomegalovirus status from the catalog of TCR beta chain sequences, a statistical classification framework was built. In a later analysis, V and J genes were assigned by comparing TCR nucleotide sequences against IMGT/GENE-DB human TR gene sequences. A later analysis assigned CDR3 sequences and most-parsimonious VDJ recombination scenarios with the TCRdist pipeline. In a later analysis, each TCR beta chain was defined by its CDR3 amino acid sequence together with its V-gene family, and reads lacking a unique V-gene family were excluded. A later analysis removed several hundred highly shared, low-generation-probability nucleotide sequences to deal with suspected cross-contamination and a sequencing artifact. In a later analysis, a clonal expansion index for each public chain was calculated from normalized within-repertoire ranks of inferred template counts. Generation probabilities in a later analysis came from a VDJ recombination model fitted to out-of-frame rearrangements, and those results were checked against IGoR. In a later analysis, hypergeometric tests were used to score TCR-TCR, TCR-HLA and TCR-CMV co-occurrence, with a repertoire-size bias correction applied to TCR pairs. A later analysis estimated false discovery rates by permuting HLA or CMV assignments 20 times. In a later analysis, co-occurring TCRs were grouped using DBSCAN, and TCRdist sequence similarity was added for clustering within HLA-allele-positive subsets. Repertoires with fewer than 30,000 or more than 120,000 public chains were left out of co-occurrence clustering, as were about 5 repertoires with anomalous nucleotide sharing. The clones in this table, taken by TCRdb from immuneACCESS, are in-frame only. Not every clone is retained; where verified, under half of the shortfall comes from an unresolved V gene, and the cause of the rest is unknown. V, J and clone size reflect that table, while D and trimming were determined from the DNA. The sample table holds fewer than 110,000 clones, of which roughly 80% were seen once. Approximately 2% of the sample belongs to the ten largest clones.

In total, 600 or so healthy bone marrow donors made up the cohort. Cohort members were all nominally healthy when sampled, although unrecorded immune exposures were likely present. The donor tested CMV seronegative and was one of the 352 seronegative cohort members. Every donor gave a peripheral blood sample, and the peripheral blood mononuclear cells from that sample were used for TCR beta sequencing. Genomic DNA was extracted from the blood cell samples with the Qiagen DNeasy Blood Extraction Kit. CDR1 is given as MDHEN and CDR2 as SYDVKM, both from the germline V gene. Including the terminal cysteine and phenylalanine, the CDR3 comprises 14 residues. Only the CDR3 DNA is retained, 42 bases long and in frame from the first base. Cut back by 6 bases and 8 bases, the V and J ends lie 19 bases apart. Comment on this clone: Its antigen is not yet known. Base qualities are not at hand, and no much larger clone is one base apart.

The origin of this receptor is a man younger than 45 in good health and CMV-seronegative. In this chain, TRBV28 is recombined with TRBJ1-2, with a weak D call of TRBD1 (6 bases match). Specimen: PBMCs. The sequenced DNA: TGTGCCAGCAGGTCCCGGGGGGCAGGGCGCGGCTACACCTTC. Protein translation: CASRSRGAGRGYTF.